This T cell receptor (beta chain) was sequenced during a study of OX40 agonist ivuxolimab in advanced cancers. A note on the overall study: Ivuxolimab was an agonistic, fully human IgG2 monoclonal antibody directed against OX40 (CD134), a costimulatory receptor. Intravenous ivuxolimab was administered to patients every 2 weeks at six dose levels: 0.01, 0.1, 0.3, 1.5, 3 and 10 mg/kg. Among the approximately 54 dose-escalation patients, approximately 20 had hepatocellular carcinoma, roughly 15 melanoma, 9 renal cell carcinoma and 9 head and neck cancer. In the dose-escalation cohort, more than 75% of patients were male, and the mean age was approximately 60 years, with a range of roughly 20 to 85. Prior anti-PD-1, anti-PD-L1 or anti-CTLA-4 therapy was permitted, and checkpoint inhibitors had been received by 40% to 50% of dose-escalation patients. Partial responses occurred in three dose-escalation patients: two with cutaneous melanoma and one with hepatocellular carcinoma. The purpose of peripheral TCRbeta sequencing was to test whether ivuxolimab changed TCR sequence diversity and led to clonal T-cell expansion. The paper covers the monotherapy dose-escalation part of the phase I ivuxolimab trial, which included N = 52 patients. The full study reports these points: At doses from 0.1 to 3.0 mg/kg, clonal expansion was seen in both CD4+ and CD8+ blood T cells between baseline and week 6. In partial responders in the 0.1-3.0 mg/kg groups, normalized peripheral clonal expansion was found to be among the lowest, especially among CD8+ T cells. Antigen specificity was not determined for the clonally expanded peripheral T cells. On average, CD8+ T cells showed more expanded clones than CD4+ T cells after ivuxolimab. Low levels of normalized T-cell clonal expansion were also seen in some patients who did not respond.

For sequencing of the TCRbeta CDR3 region, genomic DNA was extracted from the sorted cells. The immunoSEQ Assay was used for sequencing of TCRbeta CDR3 regions. The immuneACCESS repertoire file appears here via TCRdb, limited to in-frame rearrangements. These files lack a portion of the clones; in checked studies, under half of the deficit traces to unresolved V genes, and the cause of the others is not known. This sample lists over 90,000 clones; 80% to 90% were detected once. In total, the top ten clones hold roughly 5.5% of the sample. CDR1 is given as SGHNT and CDR2 as YENEEA, both from the germline V gene. From the cysteine up to the phenylalanine, the CDR3 has a length of 17 residues. The DNA shown is the 51-base CDR3, in frame from base 1. Trimming takes 5 bases off V and 0 bases off J; junction bases not matched to a gene: 12. A word on this clone: The antigen this receptor binds is unknown. No much larger clone is present one base from it, and per-base qualities are unavailable.

Patients with a history of autoimmune disease or receiving systemic immunosuppression were excluded from the trial. Peripheral blood for TCR sequencing was collected from all dose cohorts at baseline, on cycle 4 day 1, and on cycle 7 day 1. Samples came from an open-label, multicenter, first-in-human phase I dose-escalation trial of ivuxolimab. Adults with locally advanced or metastatic head and neck squamous cell, hepatocellular, melanoma or renal cell carcinoma were enrolled in the trial. Before TCR sequencing, CD4+ T cells and CD8+ T cells from peripheral blood were sorted into separate populations.

This sequence was found in an adult with an advanced solid tumor such as melanoma, head and neck, liver or kidney cancer. This specimen was CD4+ or CD8+ T cells sorted from blood, taken in a trial of the OX40 agonist ivuxolimab. This chain is built from TRBV11-3 and TRBJ1-1; 7 bases in between match TRBD1. The sequence in DNA is TGTGCCAGCAGCCTAAGACAGGGATCACGGGTGAACACTGAAGCTTTCTTT. Its protein is CASSLRQGSRVNTEAFF.